The table lists the clone carrying this T cell receptor (beta chain) with a few counts. What it binds is unknown. Unique molecular identifiers tagged individual cDNA molecules. TCRdb re-derived calls from the 5' RACE reads in MiXCR, one entry per CDR3 protein. The sample consists of around 88,000 distinct CDR3 sequences, approximately 15% of them appearing once. This sample was taken from a study of early T cells in non-severe SARS-CoV-2 infection. Study overall: Chains stayed unpaired after sequencing of bulk RNA from unsorted whole blood. Study-level findings and limits: Private and CD4 specificities were missed by VDJdb matching, which favored anti-spike CD8 responses.

Trimming at V came to 1 base and at J to 3 bases, leaving 8 bases not matched to a gene. The germline V gene has CDR1 KGHSH and CDR2 LQKENI. This CDR3 contains 18 residues. The origin of this receptor is an adult who was a healthcare worker with PCR-confirmed SARS-CoV-2 infection or an uninfected control (not recorded which). Sample: whole blood. V and J are TRBV18 and TRBJ2-1; TRBD2 matches at 11 bases. CDR3: CASSPQTSGTGVYNEQFF. The CDR3 DNA reads as TGTGCCAGCTCACCACAGACTAGCGGGACGGGGGTCTACAATGAGCAGTTCTTC.